This T cell receptor (beta chain) was obtained from a study of human T cells and chemical hapten exposure. Authors' analysis steps: Sequenced samples showed a median of 95,638 TCRs each, with counts running from about 22,000 to 700,000. Via MiXCR, TCRdb re-called the RACE reads, giving one row per CDR3 protein. These V and J calls are TCRdb output, not the study's own analysis. This sample has around 82,000 distinct CDR3 sequences, with 6.5% to 8.5% found just once. The time point is: patch test 2, 6 weeks after DPC sensitization. Treatment noted: therapeutic diphenylcyclopropenone sensitization with weekly scalp DPC. This CDR3 is built from 14 residues. Trimming pared 4 bases from V and 0 bases from J, leaving 8 bases between. CDR1 SGHRS and CDR2 YFSETQ come from the germline V gene.

Sequencing was performed on whole blood, taken in connection with sensitization to the hapten diphenylcyclopropenone (DPC). This chain joins TRBV5-1 and TRBJ1-3, with TRBD1 as a possible D gene (5 bases). This sequence originates from a woman in her 30s with alopecia areata. Some clones in this sample may be carry-over from other donors' samples. The CDR3 protein is CASSPGLSGNTIYF. In DNA form, the CDR3 reads TGCGCCAGCAGCCCGGGGCTCTCTGGAAACACCATATATTTT.